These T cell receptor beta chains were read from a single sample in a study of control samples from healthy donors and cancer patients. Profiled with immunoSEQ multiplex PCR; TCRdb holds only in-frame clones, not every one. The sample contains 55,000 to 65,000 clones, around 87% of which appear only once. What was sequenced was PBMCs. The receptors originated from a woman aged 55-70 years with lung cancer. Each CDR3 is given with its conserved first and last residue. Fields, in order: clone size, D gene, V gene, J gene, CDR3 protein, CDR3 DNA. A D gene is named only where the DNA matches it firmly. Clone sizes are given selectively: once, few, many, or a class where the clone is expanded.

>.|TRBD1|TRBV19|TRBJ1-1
CASLIGTGVGEAFF
TGTGCCAGTTTGATTGGGACAGGGGTTGGCGAAGCTTTCTTT
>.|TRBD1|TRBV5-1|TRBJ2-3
CASSLHQGVGTDTQYF
TGCGCCAGCAGCCTCCATCAGGGGGTAGGCACAGATACGCAGTATTTT
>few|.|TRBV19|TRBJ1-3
CASSIGAGFGSGNTIYF
TGTGCCAGTAGTATAGGTGCAGGGTTCGGGAGTGGAAACACCATATATTTT
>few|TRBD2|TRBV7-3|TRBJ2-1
CASSQRLAGYNEQFF
TGTGCCAGCAGTCAGAGACTAGCGGGATACAATGAGCAGTTCTTC
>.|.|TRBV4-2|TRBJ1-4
CASSQDPTVTNEKLFF
TGTGCCAGCAGCCAAGACCCAACAGTAACTAATGAAAAACTGTTTTTT
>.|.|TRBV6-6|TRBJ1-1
CASILGRQNTEAFF
TGTGCCAGCATCCTGGGACGGCAGAACACTGAAGCTTTCTTT
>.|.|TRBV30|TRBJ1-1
CAWSSTVNTEAFF
TGTGCCTGGAGTTCGACGGTGAACACTGAAGCTTTCTTT
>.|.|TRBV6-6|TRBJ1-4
CASTWGGKLFF
TGTGCCAGCACTTGGGGGGGAAAACTGTTTTTT
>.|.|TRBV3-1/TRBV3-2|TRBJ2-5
CASSLSGGEETQYF
TGTGCCAGCAGCCTATCAGGAGGGGAAGAGACCCAGTACTTC
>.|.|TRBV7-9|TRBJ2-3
CASSLSTSTDTQYF
TGTGCCAGCAGCTTATCCACGAGCACAGATACGCAGTATTTT
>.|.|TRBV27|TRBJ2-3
CASSEAESTDTQYF
TGTGCCAGTTCCGAGGCAGAATCCACAGATACGCAGTATTTT
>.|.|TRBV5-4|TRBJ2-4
CASTIGGMLAKNIQYF
TGTGCCAGCACCATCGGGGGTATGCTAGCCAAAAACATTCAGTACTTC
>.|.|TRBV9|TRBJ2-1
CASSEGSLFYNEQFF
TGTGCCAGCAGCGAGGGGAGTTTATTCTACAATGAGCAGTTCTTC
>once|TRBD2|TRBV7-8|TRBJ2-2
CASSLVAGNTGELFF
TGTGCCAGCAGCTTAGTAGCGGGGAACACCGGGGAGCTGTTTTTT
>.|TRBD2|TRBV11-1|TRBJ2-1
CASSLSGTSVNEQFF
TGTGCCAGCAGCTTGTCCGGGACTAGCGTTAATGAGCAGTTCTTC
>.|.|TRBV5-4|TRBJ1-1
CASNSGRERTEAFF
TGTGCCAGCAACTCTGGGAGGGAGCGCACTGAAGCTTTCTTT
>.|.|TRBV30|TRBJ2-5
CAWTLGVWATQYF
TGTGCCTGGACTTTGGGGGTATGGGCGACCCAGTACTTC
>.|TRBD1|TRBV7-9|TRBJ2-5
CASSYPPGGKETQYF
TGTGCCAGCAGCTACCCACCAGGGGGCAAAGAGACCCAGTACTTC
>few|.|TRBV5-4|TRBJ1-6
CASSFQGSNSPLHF
TGTGCCAGCAGCTTCCAGGGGAGTAATTCACCCCTCCACTTT
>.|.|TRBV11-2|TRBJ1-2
CASSLYSTGYTF
TGTGCCAGCAGCTTATATTCCACGGGCTACACCTTC
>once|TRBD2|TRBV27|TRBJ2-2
CASRSVSGRAGSGELFF
TGTGCCAGCAGGTCGGTTAGCGGGAGGGCCGGAAGCGGGGAGCTGTTTTTT
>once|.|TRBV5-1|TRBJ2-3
CASTYSSRGPSTDTQYF
TGCGCCAGCACCTACTCGTCCAGGGGCCCCAGCACAGATACGCAGTATTTT
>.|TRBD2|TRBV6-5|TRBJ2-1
CAANSGRAHNEQFF
TGTGCCGCCAACAGCGGGAGGGCCCACAATGAGCAGTTCTTC
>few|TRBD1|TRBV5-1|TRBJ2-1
CASSQGTGSSYNEQFF
TGCGCCAGCAGCCAAGGGACAGGCAGCTCCTACAATGAGCAGTTCTTC
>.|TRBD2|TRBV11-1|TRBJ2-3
CASSFGLAASTDTQYF
TGTGCCAGCAGCTTTGGACTAGCGGCTAGCACAGATACGCAGTATTTT
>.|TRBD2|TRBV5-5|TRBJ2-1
CASSYGLVPYNEQFF
TGTGCCAGCAGCTACGGACTAGTACCATACAATGAGCAGTTCTTC
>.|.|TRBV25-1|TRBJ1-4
CASSAIDGGNEKLFF
TGTGCCAGCAGTGCCATCGACGGAGGTAATGAAAAACTGTTTTTT
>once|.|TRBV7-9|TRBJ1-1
CASSLVDANEAFF
TGTGCCAGCAGCTTAGTGGACGCCAATGAAGCTTTCTTT
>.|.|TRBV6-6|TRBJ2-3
CASSPYSNTQYF
TGTGCCAGCAGTCCCTATAGTAATACGCAGTATTTT
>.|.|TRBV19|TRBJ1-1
CASSIGGVSTEAFF
TGTGCCAGTAGTATAGGAGGTGTAAGCACTGAAGCTTTCTTT
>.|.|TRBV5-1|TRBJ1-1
CASSPLGTDDMNTEAFF
TGCGCCAGCAGCCCCCTGGGGACGGATGACATGAACACTGAAGCTTTCTTT
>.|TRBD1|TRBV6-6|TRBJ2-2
CASSSPTGSGTGELFF
TGTGCCAGCAGTTCCCCGACAGGGTCAGGAACCGGGGAGCTGTTTTTT
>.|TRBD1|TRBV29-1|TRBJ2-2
CSVKRTGGTGELFF
TGCAGCGTTAAGAGGACAGGGGGCACCGGGGAGCTGTTTTTT